The 27 T cell receptor beta chains presented below share a single source sample, sequenced in a study of blood T cells in healthy people across ages. Through a sample-barcoded 5' primer and a J-beta primer mix, a second PCR was run for roughly 6 to 12 cycles. TCRdb fed the 5' RACE reads into MiXCR, producing one record per CDR3 protein. Of approximately 1.5 million distinct CDR3 sequences listed, about 35% are singletons. The sequencing input was blood. The receptors stem from a woman in her twenties or thirties in good health.

This chain connects TRBV6-5 to TRBJ2-7; D is possibly TRBD1 (6 bases). Germline-derived CDR1 and CDR2 are MNHEY and SVGAGI. This CDR3 has 14 amino acids. Trimming cost V 5 bases and J 1 base, with 12 bases left between them. The CDR3 protein is CASSPNTGSYEQYF. In DNA, the CDR3 is TGTGCCAGCAGTCCCAATACAGGGTCCTACGAGCAGTACTTC.

The table lists this clonotype with many counts. The V gene is TRBV29-1, the J gene TRBJ2-7, with D unresolved. There are 12 residues in the CDR3. Between the trimmed V and J ends, which lost 0 bases and 3 bases, there was a span of 6 bases. CDR1 and CDR2 (germline): SQVTM, ANQGSEA. The CDR3 DNA reads as TGCAGCGTTGAAGACACTTTCTACGAGCAGTACTTC. Protein sequence: CSVEDTFYEQYF.

The CDR3 sequence: CASSVWEGRGSSYNEQFF. CDR3 in DNA: TGTGCCAGCAGCGTATGGGAGGGGAGGGGTAGCTCCTACAATGAGCAGTTCTTC. J is TRBJ2-1 and V is TRBV9, with 7 nucleotides matching TRBD2. This CDR3 is 18 amino acids long. The germline CDR1 and CDR2 sequences are SGDLS and YYNGEE. V shed 1 base, J shed 0 bases, and the junction held 10 bases outside the gene matches.

The chain carries TRBV12-3 or TRBV12-4 and TRBJ1-5; maybe TRBD1 (5 bases). This CDR3 region has 14 residues. V lost 6 bases and J 7 bases, leaving 16 bases between the germline ends. This CDR3 reads CASSDGGREQPQHF. The CDR3 coding sequence is TGTGCCAGCAGCGACGGGGGAAGAGAACAGCCCCAGCATTTT.

The CDR3, as DNA: TGTGCCAGCAGCCTAGGACTAGAATCGAATGAGCAGTTCTTC. It codes for CASSLGLESNEQFF. The chain couples TRBV3-1 to TRBJ2-1, with 7 positions matching TRBD2. The length of the CDR3 is 14 residues. Germline V CDR1 and CDR2: LGHDT, YNNKEL (reference sequence). The J segment lost 7 bases and the V segment lost 4 bases, leaving 7 bases of the junction unmatched.

The table lists this clonotype with many counts. The chain carries TRBV4-1 and TRBJ2-7; D not certain. V lost 2 bases and J 3 bases, leaving 11 bases between the germline ends. Germline CDR1 is MGHRA and CDR2 is YSYEKL. This CDR3 is built from 14 residues. DNA for the CDR3: TGCGCCAGCAGCCAATTGGCGGAAGACTACGAGCAGTACTTC. Its protein product is CASSQLAEDYEQYF.

This clonotype showed up just a few times. The chain couples TRBV3-1 to TRBJ2-7, with D possibly TRBD2 on 5 matching bases. There are 15 residues in the CDR3. V lost 5 bases, J lost 1 base, and 15 bases lay in between. Germline CDR1 LGHDT, CDR2 YNNKEL (reference sequence). CDR3 in amino acids: CASSTEKPGSYEQYF. DNA of the CDR3: TGTGCCAGCAGCACCGAAAAGCCGGGATCCTACGAGCAGTACTTC.

The J gene is TRBJ1-6, the V gene TRBV10-3; maybe TRBD1 (6 bases). Per the germline V gene, CDR1 is ENHRY and CDR2 is SYGVKD. With 9 bases removed from V and 2 bases from J, the gap between germline ends came to 11 bases. The CDR3 contains 14 residues. As DNA, the CDR3 is TGTGCCATGAGACAGGACGCCTATAATTCACCCCTCCACTTT. Its protein is CAMRQDAYNSPLHF.

This rearrangement joins TRBV4-2 to TRBJ1-2, with D unclear. Germline lookup yields CDR1 LGHNA and CDR2 YNFKEQ. The CDR3 consists of 17 residues. Trimming pared 0 bases from V and 6 bases from J, leaving 20 bases between. In nucleotides, the CDR3 is TGTGCCAGCAGCCAAGATCTCAGAGGCACCGTAGGCGATGGCTACACCTTC. Translating it yields CASSQDLRGTVGDGYTF.

Only a few counts were recorded for this clonotype. This chain uses TRBV15 with TRBJ2-7; the D gene is possibly TRBD2 (5 bases). The V end was cut by 9 bases, the J end by 0 bases, with 12 bases between. Germline CDR1 and CDR2: LNHNV and YYDKDF (reference sequence). The CDR3 totals 13 residues. The CDR3 sequence is CATRELSSYEQYF. The CDR3 DNA reads TGTGCCACGAGGGAGCTCAGCTCCTACGAGCAGTACTTC. Together with reference TRBV15 and TRBJ2-7, the CDR3 gives the full variable domain: DAMVIQNPRYQVTQFGKPVTLSCSQTLNHNVMYWYQQKSSQAPKLLFHYYDKDFNNEADTPDNFQSRRPNTSFCFLDIRSPGLGDTAMYLCATRELSSYEQYFGPGTRLTVT.

This clonotype was detected a few times. The chain couples TRBV30 to TRBJ2-1; weak D call: TRBD2 (6 bases). The V end lost 0 bases, the J end lost 7 bases, and 16 bases lay between the germline ends. The CDR3 is 15 residues long. Germline-derived CDR1 and CDR2 are GTSNPN and SVGIG (reference sequence). CDR3 sequence (DNA): TGTGCCTGGAGTGTAGTTTCGCGGGGTAGGAATGAGCAGTTCTTC. It encodes CAWSVVSRGRNEQFF.

The chain uses TRBV6-6 and TRBJ2-1; 11 positions match TRBD2. In germline, CDR1 is MNHNY, CDR2 SVGAGI (reference sequence). With V trimmed by 4 bases and J by 9 bases, 14 bases remained unmatched. CDR3 length: 17 residues. The CDR3 sequence is CASSLIIPPGLAAEQFF. The CDR3 DNA reads as TGTGCCAGCAGTTTAATTATCCCACCGGGACTAGCGGCTGAGCAGTTCTTC.

The chain combines TRBV20-1 with TRBJ2-3; D may be TRBD2 (7 bases). V lost 5 bases, J lost 0 bases, and 15 bases lay in between. Germline CDR1 DFQATT, CDR2 SNEGSKA (reference sequence). There are 15 residues in the CDR3. The CDR3 DNA sequence: TGCAGTGCTGGGGGCCCAGCGGGGAGCACAGATACGCAGTATTTT. Translated: CSAGGPAGSTDTQYF.

Only a few counts were recorded for this clonotype. The chain carries TRBV7-8 and TRBJ2-5; D call uncertain. With 5 bases removed from V and 0 bases from J, the gap between germline ends came to 16 bases. In germline, CDR1 is SGHVS, CDR2 FQNEAQ. The CDR3 contains 16 residues. CDR3 sequence: CASSDVREPNQETQYF. The CDR3 bases are TGTGCCAGCAGCGACGTTAGAGAGCCTAACCAAGAGACCCAGTACTTC.

This clonotype has more than one count but fewer than ten. The chain uses TRBV29-1 and TRBJ1-2; 9 bases map to TRBD1. The germline gives CDR1 SQVTM, CDR2 ANQGSEA. This CDR3 region has 15 residues. V gave up 1 base and J gave up 8 bases; unmatched junction bases: 11. The CDR3 region has the DNA TGCAGCGTTGAAGTTCCCACGGACAGGGGATGGGGCTACACCTTC. The encoded protein is CSVEVPTDRGWGYTF.

This clonotype was observed a handful of times. The CDR3 nucleotides read TGTGCCAGCAGCTCCCATTTGGACTCCTACAATGAGCAGTTCTTC. This encodes CASSSHLDSYNEQFF. V usage is TRBV7-2 and J usage is TRBJ2-1; no clear D gene. The CDR3 has 15 residues. Per germline, CDR1 SGHTA and CDR2 FQGNSA. With 4 bases removed from V and 0 bases from J, the gap between germline ends came to 10 bases.

The chain employs TRBV6-2 or TRBV6-3 and TRBJ1-2; D might be TRBD1 (5 bases). The CDR3 spans 13 residues. Germline lookup yields CDR1 MNHEY and CDR2 SVGEGT. Trimming removed 0 bases from V and 7 bases from J, with 9 bases in between. Here the CDR3 reads CASSYSSGTGYTF. The CDR3 DNA is TGTGCCAGCAGTTACTCTTCCGGGACTGGCTACACCTTC.

This clonotype was recorded many times. The gene calls are TRBV27 and TRBJ1-5; D is uncertain. This CDR3 region has 13 residues. The V end was cut by 8 bases, the J end by 11 bases, with 19 bases between. Germline CDR1 and CDR2: MNHEY and SMNVEV (reference sequence). The CDR3, as DNA: TGTGCCAGCGGCCCGTCGAGGAACCTAGCCCAGCATTTT. Translating gives CASGPSRNLAQHF.

This clonotype was counted only a few times. The rearrangement links TRBV4-2 to TRBJ1-1, with TRBD1 matching 9 bases. The V and J ends lost 4 bases and 5 bases, in that order; junction bases with no gene match: 8. The CDR3 spans 15 residues. The germline gives CDR1 LGHNA, CDR2 YNFKEQ. In nucleotides, the CDR3 is TGTGCCAGCAGCCCCGAGGACAGGGGAAGAACTGAAGCTTTCTTT. Its protein product is CASSPEDRGRTEAFF.

The rearrangement links TRBV7-3 to TRBJ2-7; unclear D gene. This CDR3 is 14 amino acids long. The V end was cut by 1 base, the J end by 1 base, with 8 bases between. Germline CDR1 is SGHTA and CDR2 is FQGTGA. DNA of the CDR3: TGTGCCAGCAGCTTAATTCCTGGATCCTACGAGCAGTACTTC. This codes for CASSLIPGSYEQYF.

This clonotype has ten or more counts. The chain couples TRBV20-1 to TRBJ2-1, with TRBD2 matching over 14 bases. Germline assignment: CDR1 DFQATT and CDR2 SNEGSKA (reference sequence). V was pared by 7 bases and J by 10 bases, with 3 bases of the junction left unmatched. This CDR3 region has 12 residues. CDR3 nucleotide sequence: TGCAGTGAAGGGACTAGCGGGAGAGAGCAGTTCTTC. Its translation: CSEGTSGREQFF.

In this sample, this clonotype turned up a few times. This rearrangement joins TRBV15 to TRBJ1-5; TRBD1 is a possible D gene (5 bases). Germline V gene data show CDR1 as LNHNV and CDR2 as YYDKDF (reference sequence). The CDR3 has 15 amino acids. Trimming cost V 5 bases and J 0 bases, with 11 bases left between them. The CDR3 protein is CATSRWDLSNQPQHF. The CDR3 DNA reads as TGTGCCACCAGCCGGTGGGACCTTAGCAATCAGCCCCAGCATTTT.

This clonotype was seen ten or more times. The chain carries TRBV7-3 and TRBJ2-7; D possibly corresponds to TRBD1 (6 bases). V lost 2 bases and J 0 bases, leaving 11 bases between the germline ends. Germline V gives CDR1 SGHTA, CDR2 FQGTGA. This CDR3 has 15 residues. The DNA of the CDR3 is TGTGCCAGCAGCTTAGCAGGGGTGAGCTCCTACGAGCAGTACTTC. It yields the protein CASSLAGVSSYEQYF.

The chain is built from TRBV15 and TRBJ2-1; TRBD2 might be the D (6 bases). Trimming left V 8 bases short and J 9 bases short, with 17 bases between. The CDR3 has 13 residues. In germline, CDR1 is LNHNV, CDR2 YYDKDF (reference sequence). The CDR3 DNA reads TGTGCCACCCGGGACTCCCCGGGCGGTGAGCAGTTCTTC. Its protein is CATRDSPGGEQFF.

This clonotype was counted a few times. V is TRBV5-1 and J is TRBJ1-2; 7 bases match TRBD1. V shed 5 bases, J shed 1 base, and the junction held 2 bases outside the gene matches. CDR3 length equals 13 residues. Germline V gene lookup returns CDR1 SGHRS and CDR2 YFSETQ. The CDR3 region has the DNA TGCGCCAGCAGTGCAGGGGGTAACTATGGCTACACCTTC. Translation gives CASSAGGNYGYTF. Supplemented by reference TRBV5-1 and TRBJ1-2, the full variable domain reads KAGVTQTPRYLIKTRGQQVTLSCSPISGHRSVSWYQQTPGQGLQFLFEYFSETQRNKGNFPGRFSGRQFSNSRSEMNVSTLELGDSALYLCASSAGGNYGYTFGSGTRLTVV.

This clonotype was picked up a small number of times. The gene calls are TRBV7-9 and TRBJ1-2, with 9 bases lining up with TRBD1. V lost 5 bases, J lost 5 bases, and 9 bases stayed unmatched. This CDR3 is built from 15 residues. Germline V gene data show CDR1 as SEHNR and CDR2 as FQNEAQ (reference sequence). CDR3 sequence: CASSLLRDREYGYTF. The CDR3 DNA reads as TGTGCCAGCAGCCTTCTAAGGGACAGGGAGTATGGCTACACCTTC.

The rearrangement links TRBV15 to TRBJ2-5; TRBD2 aligns across 8 bases. V trimming: 1 base; J trimming: 3 bases; junction bases outside the gene matches: 10. Germline V gene lookup returns CDR1 LNHNV and CDR2 YYDKDF (reference sequence). This CDR3 has 17 residues. DNA for the CDR3: TGTGCCACCAGCAGAGGTCTAGCGGGTAGTGGGGAAGAGACCCAGTACTTC. Amino acids: CATSRGLAGSGEETQYF. The variable domain in full, with the rest retrieved from reference TRBV15 and TRBJ2-5, is DAMVIQNPRYQVTQFGKPVTLSCSQTLNHNVMYWYQQKSSQAPKLLFHYYDKDFNNEADTPDNFQSRRPNTSFCFLDIRSPGLGDTAMYLCATSRGLAGSGEETQYFGPGTRLLVL.